This T cell receptor (beta chain) was recorded in a study of T cells in Graves' hyperthyroidism and ophthalmopathy. The CDR3 regions of TCR beta were amplified from RNA transcripts. HTBI primers were employed in a first-round RT-PCR of the TCR CDR3. TCRdb reprocessed the multiplex PCR reads with MiXCR, giving one entry per CDR3 protein. The data contain 530,000 or so distinct CDR3 sequences, under 20% of them singletons. Together with thyroid ultrasound, orbital computed tomography, serum thyroxine and TRAb, clinical symptoms were used for diagnoses. The PBMCs were sourced from fresh peripheral blood (around 9.9 ml). The CDR3 is 14 amino acids. The V gene's germline CDR1 is SGHTA and CDR2 FQGNSA. Trimming removed 7 bases at V and 3 bases at J, with 14 bases between.

The material sequenced was blood. The chain joins TRBV7-2 to TRBJ2-3; D not resolved. The receptor's source is a woman between 18 and 29 years old with Graves' ophthalmopathy. The CDR3 nucleotides are TGTGCCAGCATCGGGTGCGGTAGAACAGATACGCAGTATTTT. Translating it yields CASIGCGRTDTQYF.